The rows below give T cell receptor beta chains drawn from one sample of a study of cytomegalovirus exposure and HLA in healthy donors. Measured with immunoSEQ multiplex PCR; TCRdb has only the in-frame clones, and not every one. The data contain fewer than 200,000 clones, approximately 76% of them seen just once; the ten biggest clones take up 1.3% to 1.5%. Sequenced: PBMCs. The source is a man in his fifties or sixties in good health and CMV-seronegative. The CDR3 runs from the conserved cysteine through the conserved F or W. A D gene is named only where the DNA matches it firmly. Expanded clones are given a class, and other clones once, few, many or no size at all.

clone_size,v_call,d_call,j_call,cdr3_aa,cdr3_nt
NA,TRBV5-1,NA,TRBJ2-7,CASSLGGYEQYF,TGCGCCAGCAGCTTGGGCGGTTACGAGCAGTACTTC
few,TRBV7-2,NA,TRBJ1-2,CASSLLTRNYGYTF,TGTGCCAGCAGCCTACTGACACGTAACTATGGCTACACCTTC
few,TRBV27,TRBD1,TRBJ2-7,CASSLWGQGMDEQYF,TGTGCCAGCAGTTTATGGGGACAGGGGATGGACGAGCAGTACTTC
NA,TRBV18,TRBD1,TRBJ2-7,CASSSPPSRGLYYEQYF,TGTGCCAGCTCTAGTCCTCCTAGCAGGGGGCTTTACTACGAGCAGTACTTC
NA,TRBV7-2,NA,TRBJ2-7,CASLPGGGALEQYF,TGTGCCAGCCTCCCAGGAGGGGGGGCTCTCGAGCAGTACTTC
NA,TRBV7-9,NA,TRBJ1-5,CASSLQGLSNQPQHF,TGTGCCAGCAGCTTACAGGGGTTGAGCAATCAGCCCCAGCATTTT
NA,TRBV5-8,TRBD1,TRBJ2-1,CASSLTGGNEQFF,TGTGCCAGCAGCTTGACAGGGGGGAATGAGCAGTTCTTC
NA,TRBV11-2,NA,TRBJ1-3,CASSQTPVGGDTIYF,TGTGCCAGCAGTCAAACCCCCGTCGGCGGAGACACCATATATTTT
NA,TRBV2,NA,TRBJ2-3,CASNYDSTDTQYF,TGTGCCAGCAACTATGATAGCACAGATACGCAGTATTTT
few,TRBV4-1,NA,TRBJ2-1,CASSRDGGPNSPYNEQFF,TGCGCCAGCAGCCGAGACGGGGGGCCCAACTCCCCCTACAATGAGCAGTTCTTC
NA,TRBV10-3,TRBD2,TRBJ2-5,CAISDSGGSKETQYF,TGTGCCATCAGCGATAGCGGGGGGTCGAAAGAGACCCAGTACTTC
NA,TRBV10-3,TRBD1,TRBJ2-7,CAIMGQGDEQYF,TGTGCCATCATGGGACAGGGGGACGAGCAGTACTTC
NA,TRBV28,NA,TRBJ2-7,CASSLWTDSYEQYF,TGTGCCAGCAGTTTATGGACAGACTCCTACGAGCAGTACTTC
once,TRBV4-1,TRBD2,TRBJ2-1,CASSQEGLAGVYEQFF,TGCGCCAGCAGCCAAGAGGGACTAGCGGGGGTATATGAGCAGTTCTTC
NA,TRBV29-1,NA,TRBJ2-1,CSVQVGSTNNEQFF,TGCAGCGTACAGGTCGGATCAACGAACAATGAGCAGTTCTTC
NA,TRBV5-3,NA,TRBJ1-2,CARSSKTKPQGGGRGYTF,TGTGCCAGAAGCTCCAAAACGAAGCCACAGGGAGGGGGGCGCGGCTACACCTTC
NA,TRBV2,NA,TRBJ1-5,CASSTTTEAQPQHF,TGTGCCAGCAGTACAACGACAGAGGCCCAGCCCCAGCATTTT
NA,TRBV27,TRBD1,TRBJ1-2,CASSSGTEGGYTF,TGTGCCAGCAGCTCCGGGACAGAGGGTGGCTACACCTTC
NA,TRBV28,NA,TRBJ2-1,CASSLWAGSSYNEQFF,TGTGCCAGCAGTTTATGGGCGGGGAGCTCCTACAATGAGCAGTTCTTC
NA,TRBV27,NA,TRBJ2-3,CASSSPAGLGTDTQYF,TGTGCCAGCAGTTCGCCCGCGGGGCTGGGCACAGATACGCAGTATTTT
few,TRBV19,NA,TRBJ1-3,CASSGGFSGNTIYF,TGTGCCAGTAGTGGAGGGTTCTCTGGAAACACCATATATTTT
NA,TRBV5-1,TRBD2,TRBJ2-5,CASRLAGAGEETQYF,TGCGCCAGCAGACTAGCGGGGGCTGGGGAGGAGACCCAGTACTTC
NA,TRBV9,NA,TRBJ1-1,CASSVGPGDVDTEAFF,TGTGCCAGCAGCGTAGGGCCCGGGGATGTGGACACTGAAGCTTTCTTT
few,TRBV2,NA,TRBJ2-3,CASSDPPRAGSTDTQYF,TGTGCCAGCAGTGACCCGCCCAGGGCGGGGAGCACAGATACGCAGTATTTT
NA,TRBV27,NA,TRBJ2-5,CASSYTGRQETQYF,TGTGCCAGCAGTTACACCGGGAGACAAGAGACCCAGTACTTC
NA,TRBV9,NA,TRBJ1-1,CASSVGVRAGYTEAFF,TGTGCCAGCAGCGTAGGGGTTAGGGCAGGGTACACTGAAGCTTTCTTT
NA,TRBV7-8,TRBD1,TRBJ1-2,CASSPRTGGYGYTF,TGTGCCAGCAGCCCCCGGACAGGGGGTTATGGCTACACCTTC